This is a list of T cell receptor beta chains from one sample in a study of Ad26.COV2.S vaccination and SARS-CoV-2 variants. TCRdb keeps only in-frame clones here, not all; method: immunoSEQ multiplex PCR. This sample yields around 420,000 clones, of which approximately 87% are seen a single time; 3.6% belongs to the top ten. This specimen was peripheral blood, taken in a trial of Ad26.COV2.S vaccine versus placebo. Receptors were obtained from a person between 18 and 59 years old who received the Ad26.COV2.S COVID-19 vaccine or a placebo. Both conserved end residues are part of each CDR3. Fields, in order: J gene, clone size, D gene, V gene, CDR3 protein, CDR3 DNA. D genes are given only for firm matches. Size values are once, few and many counts, or a class for expanded clones, and some rows have none.

j_gene: TRBJ2-5
abundance: NA
d_gene: NA
v_gene: TRBV28
CDR3aa: CASSSRQTAQETQYF
CDR3nt: TGTGCCAGCAGTTCGAGACAGACGGCCCAAGAGACCCAGTACTTC

j_gene: TRBJ2-5
abundance: few
d_gene: NA
v_gene: TRBV11-3
CDR3aa: CASSLGRETQYF
CDR3nt: TGTGCCAGCAGCTTGGGAAGGGAGACCCAGTACTTC

j_gene: TRBJ2-5
abundance: NA
d_gene: NA
v_gene: TRBV11-2
CDR3aa: CASSFSANRETQYF
CDR3nt: TGTGCCAGCAGCTTTTCCGCAAACCGAGAGACCCAGTACTTC

j_gene: TRBJ2-2
abundance: NA
d_gene: NA
v_gene: TRBV19
CDR3aa: CASKGGAGELFF
CDR3nt: TGTGCCAGTAAGGGGGGGGCCGGGGAGCTGTTTTTT

j_gene: TRBJ2-7
abundance: few
d_gene: TRBD2
v_gene: TRBV6-5
CDR3aa: CASSYVAGGIYEQYF
CDR3nt: TGTGCCAGCAGTTACGTAGCGGGGGGAATTTACGAGCAGTACTTC

j_gene: TRBJ1-2
abundance: NA
d_gene: NA
v_gene: TRBV2
CDR3aa: CASIGAGLTGYTF
CDR3nt: TGTGCCAGCATAGGGGCAGGGTTAACGGGCTACACCTTC

j_gene: TRBJ2-4
abundance: NA
d_gene: NA
v_gene: TRBV3-1/TRBV3-2
CDR3aa: CASSQALVEGLNIQYF
CDR3nt: TGTGCCAGCAGCCAAGCCCTGGTCGAAGGACTTAACATTCAGTACTTC

j_gene: TRBJ2-5
abundance: NA
d_gene: TRBD2
v_gene: TRBV7-2
CDR3aa: CASSRTSGGAPGETQYF
CDR3nt: TGTGCCAGCAGCCGGACTAGCGGGGGGGCCCCGGGGGAGACCCAGTACTTC

j_gene: TRBJ1-1
abundance: NA
d_gene: TRBD1
v_gene: TRBV29-1
CDR3aa: CSVSTGGNTEAFF
CDR3nt: TGCAGCGTCTCAACAGGGGGCAACACTGAAGCTTTCTTT

j_gene: TRBJ2-2
abundance: once
d_gene: NA
v_gene: TRBV18
CDR3aa: CASSPPGRDTGELFF
CDR3nt: TGTGCCAGCTCACCACCGGGACGGGACACCGGGGAGCTGTTTTTT

j_gene: TRBJ1-6
abundance: NA
d_gene: TRBD1
v_gene: TRBV5-4
CDR3aa: CASSSYRGQGAPLHF
CDR3nt: TGTGCCAGCAGCTCATACAGGGGGCAGGGGGCACCCCTCCACTTT

j_gene: TRBJ1-4
abundance: NA
d_gene: NA
v_gene: TRBV7-2
CDR3aa: CASSLASFRSTNEKLFF
CDR3nt: TGTGCCAGCAGCTTAGCTTCTTTCAGATCAACTAATGAAAAACTGTTTTTT

j_gene: TRBJ1-2
abundance: NA
d_gene: TRBD1
v_gene: TRBV28
CDR3aa: CASSPPDRGLSYTF
CDR3nt: TGTGCCAGCAGTCCACCGGACAGGGGTTTAAGCTACACCTTC

j_gene: TRBJ1-5
abundance: NA
d_gene: TRBD1
v_gene: TRBV10-3
CDR3aa: CAISEDRGNQPQHF
CDR3nt: TGTGCCATCAGTGAGGACAGGGGCAATCAGCCCCAGCATTTT

j_gene: TRBJ1-2
abundance: NA
d_gene: TRBD1
v_gene: TRBV19
CDR3aa: CASSHRGGYTF
CDR3nt: TGTGCCAGTAGCCACAGGGGTGGCTACACCTTC

j_gene: TRBJ2-1
abundance: NA
d_gene: NA
v_gene: TRBV27
CDR3aa: CASSLKGEAYNEQFF
CDR3nt: TGTGCCAGCAGTTTAAAGGGAGAGGCCTACAATGAGCAGTTCTTC